Shown below are 24 T cell receptor beta chains from a single sample sequenced in a study of blood T cell repertoires in COVID-19. Profiling relied on immunoSEQ multiplex PCR, and the TCRdb table lists in-frame clones only, not all of them. The data show more than 300,000 clones, around 90% seen once. Sequencing was performed on peripheral blood. These receptors originate from a woman aged 40 to 55 with COVID-19, enrolled during active disease.

The chain employs TRBV20-1 and TRBJ1-3; TRBD1 is a possible D gene (6 bases). Germline V gives CDR1 DFQATT, CDR2 SNEGSKA (reference sequence). The CDR3 spans 17 residues. V lost 3 bases, J lost 0 bases, and 18 bases lay in between. The CDR3: CSASSTGTPYSGNTIYF. The CDR3 coding sequence is TGCAGTGCTAGTTCGACCGGGACACCTTACTCTGGAAACACCATATATTTT.

The CDR3 spells CAISGQDYGYTF. The CDR3 DNA sequence: TGTGCCATCTCCGGACAGGACTATGGCTACACCTTC. This sequence joins TRBV11-2 and TRBJ1-2; 7 nucleotides match TRBD1. V gave up 10 bases and J gave up 3 bases; unmatched junction bases: 5. The CDR3 contains 12 residues. CDR1 and CDR2 (germline): SGHAT, FQNNGV.

This chain links TRBV6-1 with TRBJ2-1; a weak D match, TRBD2 (5 bases). Germline V gene data show CDR1 as MNHNS and CDR2 as SASEGT. The CDR3 covers 13 residues. V was trimmed by 0 bases and J by 10 bases, leaving 10 bases between them. In DNA, the CDR3 is TGTGCCAGCAGTGAAGCGGGAGCAGGCGAGCAGTTCTTC. Translation: CASSEAGAGEQFF.

The chain carries TRBV15 and TRBJ2-7, with D unclear. Trimming took 0 bases from V and 6 from J, leaving 15 bases between them. CDR3 size: 15 residues. Germline CDR1 LNHNV, CDR2 YYDKDF (reference sequence). The DNA of the CDR3 is TGTGCCACCAGCAGAGAATTAGACTCCACCACCGAGCAGTACTTC. Amino acids: CATSRELDSTTEQYF.

The chain is built from TRBV27 and TRBJ2-7; TRBD1 aligns across 7 bases. The CDR3 spans 15 residues. With 5 bases clipped from V and 0 bases from J, the junction kept 7 bases outside the gene matches. CDR1 is MNHEY and CDR2 is SMNVEV in the germline V gene (reference sequence). This CDR3 is CASSARWDSSYEQYF. The CDR3 region has the DNA TGTGCCAGCAGTGCCCGCTGGGACAGCTCCTACGAGCAGTACTTC.

This clone showed up just once. The rearrangement links TRBV5-1 to TRBJ1-4, with a tentative D call TRBD1 (6 bases). V was pared by 4 bases and J by 8 bases, with 15 bases between. Germline loops: CDR1 SGHRS, CDR2 YFSETQ. CDR3 length: 14 amino acids. The CDR3 spells CASSRMTGGEKLFF. In nucleotides, the CDR3 is TGCGCCAGCAGCCGGATGACAGGTGGCGAAAAACTGTTTTTT.

The chain recombines TRBV9 with TRBJ2-3; 10 bases line up with TRBD1. The CDR3 has 16 amino acids. V lost 3 bases and J lost 9; bases outside the gene matches: 13. Germline V gene lookup returns CDR1 SGDLS and CDR2 YYNGEE. The CDR3: CASSGGQGPVRRTQYF. The CDR3 DNA reads TGTGCCAGCAGCGGGGGACAGGGGCCCGTTCGTCGGACGCAGTATTTT.

The chain recombines TRBV9 with TRBJ2-7; 10 nucleotides agree with TRBD1. CDR3 length equals 16 residues. CDR1 is SGDLS and CDR2 is YYNGEE in the germline V gene. V lost 4 bases and J lost 5; bases outside the gene matches: 12. CDR3 bases: TGTGCCAGCAGCCCCCGGCGCAGACAGGGGGCGGACGAGCAGTACTTC. Its protein is CASSPRRRQGADEQYF.

V and J are TRBV5-1 and TRBJ2-1; D is perhaps TRBD2 (6 bases). The CDR3 has 14 residues. Per germline, CDR1 SGHRS and CDR2 YFSETQ. With 0 bases removed from V and 7 bases from J, the gap between germline ends came to 11 bases. The CDR3 region has the DNA TGCGCCAGCAGCTTGGCCAGTGGGGGGAATGAGCAGTTCTTC. Translated, it gives CASSLASGGNEQFF.

CDR3 DNA sequence: TGTGCCAGCAGCAAAAGGGAGATCTCCACCGGGGAGCTGTTTTTT. It translates to CASSKREISTGELFF. The J gene is TRBJ2-2, the V gene TRBV27; D is perhaps TRBD2 (5 bases). Germline V gene lookup returns CDR1 MNHEY and CDR2 SMNVEV (reference sequence). The V end lost 6 bases, the J end lost 4 bases, and 15 bases lay between the germline ends. The CDR3 has 15 residues.

This clone was picked up a small number of times. V usage is TRBV27 and J usage is TRBJ1-5; 7 positions agree with TRBD1. This CDR3 contains 15 residues. Losses at the gene ends were 5 bases for V and 5 bases for J; bases not matched to a gene: 9. CDR1 and CDR2 (germline): MNHEY, SMNVEV (reference sequence). The CDR3 reads CASSPMTGKDQPQHF. In DNA form, the CDR3 reads TGTGCCAGCAGTCCAATGACAGGGAAAGATCAGCCCCAGCATTTT.

V gene TRBV4-3 combines with J gene TRBJ1-6; 10 positions match TRBD1. This CDR3 contains 18 residues. Germline-derived CDR1 and CDR2 are LGHNA and YSLEER. V dropped 4 bases and J dropped 7; count of bases not matched to a gene: 13. DNA for the CDR3: TGCGCCAGCAGCCCTCGCGACAGGGGGCCCTATGGGAATTCACCCCTCCACTTT. Protein product: CASSPRDRGPYGNSPLHF.

The chain links TRBV15 to TRBJ2-7; perhaps TRBD2 as D (5 bases). Germline V CDR1 and CDR2: LNHNV, YYDKDF (reference sequence). The CDR3 extends over 15 amino acids. V lost 0 bases to trimming and J lost 0 bases, with 9 bases between them. CDR3 amino acids: CATSRDLGSSYEQYF. CDR3 nucleotide sequence: TGTGCCACCAGCAGAGATCTGGGGAGCTCCTACGAGCAGTACTTC. Looking up the rest from reference TRBV15 and TRBJ2-7 gives the full variable domain: DAMVIQNPRYQVTQFGKPVTLSCSQTLNHNVMYWYQQKSSQAPKLLFHYYDKDFNNEADTPDNFQSRRPNTSFCFLDIRSPGLGDTAMYLCATSRDLGSSYEQYFGPGTRLTVT.

The chain combines TRBV28 with TRBJ2-3; 7 bases fit TRBD1. Per the germline V gene, CDR1 is MDHEN and CDR2 is SYDVKM. The trim removed 5 bases at V and 6 bases at J, leaving 2 bases unmatched. The CDR3 is 12 amino acids. Written as DNA, the CDR3 is TGTGCCAGCAGTACACAGGGGGATACGCAGTATTTT. It is translated as CASSTQGDTQYF.

This clone was seen just once. The chain recombines TRBV27 with TRBJ2-7; TRBD2 aligns across 7 bases. This CDR3 has 15 amino acids. CDR1 is MNHEY and CDR2 is SMNVEV in the germline V gene (reference sequence). The junction had 8 bases not matched to a gene; V was cut back by 2 bases and J by 4 bases. CDR3 nucleotides: TGTGCCAGCAGTTTAAGAGGGAGGGCAATTTACGAGCAGTACTTC. Amino acid sequence: CASSLRGRAIYEQYF.

A single count supports this clone. The chain employs TRBV18 and TRBJ1-1, with a possible D match to TRBD1 (5 bases). CDR3 length: 13 residues. The V gene lost 4 bases and the J gene lost 1 base, with 7 bases spanning the gap. Per the germline V gene, CDR1 is KGHSH and CDR2 is LQKENI. The CDR3 DNA reads as TGTGCCAGCTCACAGGGGCAGAACACTGAAGCTTTCTTT. Protein product: CASSQGQNTEAFF.

The gene calls are TRBV5-4 and TRBJ2-7; 9 nucleotides match TRBD1. CDR1 and CDR2 from the germline V gene are SGHNT and YYREEE (reference sequence). With V trimmed by 2 bases and J by 2 bases, 5 bases remained unmatched. The CDR3 covers 15 residues. This chain's CDR3 is CASSFPTGGTYEQYF. The CDR3 bases are TGTGCCAGCAGCTTCCCGACAGGGGGTACCTACGAGCAGTACTTC.

The chain couples TRBV18 to TRBJ2-5; TRBD2 matches at 16 bases. With 3 bases clipped from V and 2 bases from J, the junction kept 3 bases outside the gene matches. The germline V gene encodes CDR1 KGHSH and CDR2 LQKENI. CDR3 length: 17 residues. In DNA, the CDR3 is TGTGCCAGCTCACCGCTGGGACTAGCGGGAGGGCAAGAGACCCAGTACTTC. Translation gives CASSPLGLAGGQETQYF.

The rearrangement links TRBV5-8 to TRBJ2-7; tentatively, D is TRBD2 (6 bases). V gave up 0 bases and J gave up 2 bases, with 6 bases separating them. The CDR3 is made up of 13 amino acids. CDR1 SGHTS and CDR2 YDEGEE come from the germline V gene. CDR3 nucleotide sequence: TGTGCCAGCAGCTTGGGGGAGGCCTACGAGCAGTACTTC. Translating it yields CASSLGEAYEQYF.

The table lists this clone with a count of one. The genes are TRBV5-5 and TRBJ2-1, with TRBD2 identical over 9 bases. The J segment lost 4 bases and the V segment lost 4 bases, leaving 9 bases of the junction unmatched. This CDR3 has 16 residues. The germline CDR1 and CDR2 sequences are SGHKS and YYEKEE (reference sequence). The CDR3: CASSTSGTSHYNEQFF. In DNA form, the CDR3 reads TGTGCCAGCAGCACCAGCGGGACTAGCCATTACAATGAGCAGTTCTTC.

The chain combines TRBV7-2 with TRBJ1-2, with 7 bases aligning to TRBD1. Per the germline V gene, CDR1 is SGHTA and CDR2 is FQGNSA. There are 15 residues in the CDR3. V lost 1 base and J lost 2; bases outside the gene matches: 4. CDR3 nucleotides: TGTGCCAGCAGCTTAGTGACAGGGACCAACTATGGCTACACCTTC. It translates to CASSLVTGTNYGYTF.

The chain recombines TRBV5-1 with TRBJ2-2; TRBD2 matches at 9 bases. The ends lost 0 bases at V and 1 base at J; junction bases unmatched: 1. The CDR3 spans 16 residues. The germline gives CDR1 SGHRS, CDR2 YFSETQ. The CDR3 DNA follows: TGCGCCAGCAGCTTGGGTAGCGGGAGGAACACCGGGGAGCTGTTTTTT. It encodes CASSLGSGRNTGELFF.

The chain joins TRBV2 to TRBJ2-1; TRBD2 agrees at 12 bases. CDR3 size: 16 residues. CDR1 SNHLY and CDR2 FYNNEI come from the germline V gene. V dropped 5 bases and J dropped 5; count of bases not matched to a gene: 7. The CDR3 sequence is CASSRTSGVLHNEQFF. Here the CDR3 DNA reads TGTGCCAGCAGTCGGACTAGCGGGGTACTTCACAATGAGCAGTTCTTC.

This chain uses TRBV25-1 with TRBJ2-5; 7 bases line up with TRBD1. Germline V gene sequence: CDR1 MGHDK, CDR2 SYGVNS. The CDR3 contains 15 residues. V gave up 1 base and J gave up 1 base; unmatched junction bases: 3. The CDR3 DNA reads as TGTGCCAGCAGTGAATTGGGGACAGCCCAAGAGACCCAGTACTTC. It is translated as CASSELGTAQETQYF.